These 4 T cell receptor beta chains share one sample of origin, sequenced in a study of OX40 agonist ivuxolimab in advanced cancers. The table came from immunoSEQ multiplex PCR; TCRdb's copy has only in-frame clones and leaves some out. Of about 83,000 clones listed, about four fifths were seen once; the top ten hold about 7%. The input for sequencing was CD4+ or CD8+ T cells sorted from blood, taken in a trial of the OX40 agonist ivuxolimab. Receptors originate from an adult with an advanced solid tumor such as melanoma, head and neck, liver or kidney cancer.

The gene calls are TRBV7-6 and TRBJ2-7; TRBD1 aligns across 7 bases. The CDR3 extends over 16 amino acids. Unmatched junction bases numbered 10, after V lost 5 bases and J lost 0 bases. Germline assignment: CDR1 SGHVS and CDR2 FNYEAQ. This CDR3 reads CASSPTWGQSSYEQYF. The CDR3 DNA is TGTGCCAGCAGCCCTACCTGGGGACAGTCCTCCTACGAGCAGTACTTC.

The rearrangement joins TRBV11-2 to TRBJ2-1; the D call may be TRBD1 or TRBD2 (5 bases each). V dropped 3 bases and J dropped 6 bases, with 12 bases sitting between them. The germline CDR1 and CDR2 sequences are SGHAT and FQNNGV. The CDR3 runs 14 residues. CDR3 sequence: CASSFTEGPNEQFF. The DNA for the CDR3 is TGTGCCAGCAGCTTCACTGAGGGGCCCAATGAGCAGTTCTTC.

This clone occurred once. This chain joins TRBV5-4 and TRBJ2-6; no firm D call. This CDR3 is 14 amino acids long. Per germline, CDR1 SGHNT and CDR2 YYREEE (reference sequence). V shed 2 bases and J shed 4 bases, with 7 bases lying between them. The CDR3 DNA reads TGTGCCAGCAGCTTCCCTTTAGGGGCCAACGTCCTGACTTTC. Its translation: CASSFPLGANVLTF.

The rearrangement links TRBV7-2 to TRBJ2-1; weak D call: TRBD2 (5 bases). This CDR3 is 14 amino acids long. Germline V lookup: CDR1 SGHTA, CDR2 FQGNSA. V lost 3 bases and J lost 0, with 6 bases in between. Here the CDR3 reads CASSLGSSYNEQFF. The CDR3 DNA sequence: TGTGCCAGCAGCTTGGGGAGCTCCTACAATGAGCAGTTCTTC.